These T cell receptor beta chains were read from a single sample in a study of human T cells and chemical hapten exposure. MiXCR was run by TCRdb on the RACE reads, yielding one entry per CDR3 protein. The table has 360,000 or so distinct CDR3 sequences, roughly 6.3% seen once. The sequencing used whole blood, collected in connection with sensitization to the hapten diphenylcyclopropenone (DPC). Every receptor here comes from a woman in her late teens or twenties with alopecia areata. Some clones in this sample may be carry-over from other donors' samples. The CDR3 runs from the conserved cysteine through the conserved F or W. Each record gives: V gene, CDR3 protein.

v_gene: TRBV19
CDR3aa: CASSKGSPYEQYF

v_gene: TRBV5-1
CDR3aa: CASSLDSFRDTQYF

v_gene: TRBV10-2
CDR3aa: CASGLAGPTTSTDTQYF

v_gene: TRBV7-9
CDR3aa: CASSPQGTSGNTIYF

v_gene: TRBV13
CDR3aa: CASSLSLEGYGYTF

v_gene: TRBV29-1
CDR3aa: CSVEGTGGYGYTF

v_gene: TRBV6-1
CDR3aa: CASSKDRPNSSGANVLTF

v_gene: TRBV5-1
CDR3aa: CASSLSAGGQPQHF

v_gene: TRBV12-3/TRBV12-4
CDR3aa: CASSSGASGNTIYF

v_gene: TRBV28
CDR3aa: CASSAGYHNQPQHF

v_gene: TRBV4-3
CDR3aa: CASSQATSGGGTGELFF

v_gene: TRBV6-2/TRBV6-3
CDR3aa: CASSWPTQKEQPQHF

v_gene: TRBV20-1
CDR3aa: CSGTTGINQPQHF

v_gene: TRBV3-1
CDR3aa: CASSLAGRTSEAFF

v_gene: TRBV7-9
CDR3aa: CASSSGQGDEQYF

v_gene: TRBV5-1
CDR3aa: CASSFIDSANTEAFF

v_gene: TRBV5-5
CDR3aa: CASSLSQGKVYEQYF

v_gene: TRBV11-2
CDR3aa: CASSFPGQGTMGYTF

v_gene: TRBV7-9
CDR3aa: CASSSHLGGNQPQHF

v_gene: TRBV12-3/TRBV12-4
CDR3aa: CASSFRGGTGPYEQYF

v_gene: TRBV4-3
CDR3aa: CASSPDFTDTQYF

v_gene: TRBV4-2
CDR3aa: CASSRRRTGGLSSGNTIYF

v_gene: TRBV20-1
CDR3aa: CSASGQGYHEQYF

v_gene: TRBV7-2
CDR3aa: CASSREGQGYTEAFF

v_gene: TRBV7-2
CDR3aa: CASSFSPTGVSNQPQHF

v_gene: TRBV18
CDR3aa: CASSPPSGNQPQHF

v_gene: TRBV12-3/TRBV12-4
CDR3aa: CASSPPGRGDVGYTF

v_gene: TRBV27
CDR3aa: CASSLGQLTEAFF

v_gene: TRBV6-5
CDR3aa: CASSRQGDHTGELFF

v_gene: TRBV20-1
CDR3aa: CSARGGEGTNYGYTF

v_gene: TRBV20-1
CDR3aa: CRALGTGSYEQYF

v_gene: TRBV29-1
CDR3aa: CSVVTGTVYGYTF

v_gene: TRBV6-2/TRBV6-3
CDR3aa: CASSLEPHAEAFF

v_gene: TRBV29-1
CDR3aa: CSVKGAENTEAFF

v_gene: TRBV20-1
CDR3aa: CSARATGINSPLHF

v_gene: TRBV2
CDR3aa: CASSERFYSNQPQHF

v_gene: TRBV6-6
CDR3aa: CASSRGLNEKLFF

v_gene: TRBV7-6
CDR3aa: CASSLGAGDKQPQHF

v_gene: TRBV29-1
CDR3aa: CSVCCLADYNEQFF

v_gene: TRBV20-1
CDR3aa: CSARTPMGRGNKETQYF

v_gene: TRBV12-1
CDR3aa: CASSFAAGQGMTEAFF

v_gene: TRBV9
CDR3aa: CASSLTTGTGDTEAFF

v_gene: TRBV3-1
CDR3aa: CASSPGGLAGDNEQFF

v_gene: TRBV29-1
CDR3aa: CSVDEVLNTEAFF